This T cell receptor (beta chain) is from a study of OX40 agonist ivuxolimab in advanced cancers. Trimming cost V 4 bases and J 1 base; bases outside gene matches: 2. This CDR3 is built from 14 residues. From germline, CDR1 is SGDLS and CDR2 YYNGEE. Libraries were prepared by immunoSEQ multiplex PCR; TCRdb keeps only in-frame clonotypes and omits some of them. Of over 10,000 clones listed, approximately 92% are singletons. The V gene is TRBV9, the J gene TRBJ2-3; TRBD2 matches at 8 bases. The clonotype originates from an adult with an advanced solid tumor such as melanoma, head and neck, liver or kidney cancer. The sample was CD4+ or CD8+ T cells sorted from blood, taken in a trial of the OX40 agonist ivuxolimab. The CDR3 nucleotides are TGTGCCAGCAGCCTCGGGGGGGGCACAGATACGCAGTATTTT. It is translated as CASSLGGGTDTQYF.